This TCR beta chain was captured in a study of cytomegalovirus exposure and HLA in healthy donors. Trimming took off 4 bases at V and 1 base at J, with 11 bases between the two ends. Looked up from germline, CDR1 is LNHDA and CDR2 is SQIVND (reference sequence). The CDR3 length is 15 residues. PCR was performed using 60 Vbeta and 13 Jbeta primers. TCRdb's copy holds only in-frame clones and misses some; the assay was immunoSEQ multiplex PCR. Of around 91,000 clones in the sample, 60% to 85% were seen once. Samples came from healthy bone marrow donors. On this clone: Its specificity is not known.

Whole-study findings and limits: A likely sequencing artifact accounted for one observed cluster of highly shared sequence variants. Later analysis identified 16,000 or so TCR beta sequences associated with HLA alleles, using a false discovery rate threshold of 0.05.

Input material: PBMCs. This TCR came from a woman in her 40s in good health and CMV-seropositive. The chain combines TRBV19 with TRBJ2-1; D not resolved. This chain's CDR3 is CASSTGTNSYNEQFF. The CDR3 DNA follows: TGTGCCAGTAGTACGGGTACAAATTCCTACAATGAGCAGTTCTTC.